The sequence of this T cell receptor (beta chain) was determined in a study of T cell changes during pregnancy in multiple sclerosis. Trimming cost V 4 bases and J 9 bases, with 13 bases left between them. The CDR3 length is 12 residues. Germline V gene lookup returns CDR1 MNHNS and CDR2 SASEGT. Libraries were prepared by immunoSEQ multiplex PCR; TCRdb keeps only in-frame clonotypes and omits some of them. The data hold approximately 93,000 clones, with less than 95% observed a single time. This rearrangement joins TRBV6-1 to TRBJ2-7; the D is unclear. This receptor was taken from a female donor with multiple sclerosis, enrolled in a pregnancy study. The source was peripheral blood, collected before pregnancy. The CDR3 bases are TGTGCCAGCAGTGCACCCCCGGTCGGGCAGTACTTC. It codes for CASSAPPVGQYF.